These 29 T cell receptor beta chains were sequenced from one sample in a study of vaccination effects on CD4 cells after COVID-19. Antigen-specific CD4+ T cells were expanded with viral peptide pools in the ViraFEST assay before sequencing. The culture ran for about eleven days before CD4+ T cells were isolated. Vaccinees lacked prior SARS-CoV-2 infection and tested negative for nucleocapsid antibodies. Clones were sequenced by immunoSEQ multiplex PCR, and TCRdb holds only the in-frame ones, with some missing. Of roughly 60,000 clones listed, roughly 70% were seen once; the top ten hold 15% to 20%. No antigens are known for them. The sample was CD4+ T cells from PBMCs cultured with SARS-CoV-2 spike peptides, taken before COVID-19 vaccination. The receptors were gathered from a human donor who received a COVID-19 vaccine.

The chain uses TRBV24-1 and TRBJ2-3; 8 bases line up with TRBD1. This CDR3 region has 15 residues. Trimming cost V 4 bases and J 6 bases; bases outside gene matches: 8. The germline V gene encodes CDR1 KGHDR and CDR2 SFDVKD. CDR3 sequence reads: CATSDPDRGGDTQYF. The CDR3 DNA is TGTGCCACCAGTGACCCTGACAGGGGTGGGGATACGCAGTATTTT.

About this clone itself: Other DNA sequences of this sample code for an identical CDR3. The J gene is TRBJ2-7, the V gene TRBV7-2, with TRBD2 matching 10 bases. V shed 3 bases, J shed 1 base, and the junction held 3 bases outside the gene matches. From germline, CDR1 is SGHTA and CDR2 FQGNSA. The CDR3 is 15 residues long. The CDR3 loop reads CASSLSGGASYEQYF. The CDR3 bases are TGTGCCAGCAGCTTGAGCGGGGGGGCGTCCTACGAGCAGTACTTC.

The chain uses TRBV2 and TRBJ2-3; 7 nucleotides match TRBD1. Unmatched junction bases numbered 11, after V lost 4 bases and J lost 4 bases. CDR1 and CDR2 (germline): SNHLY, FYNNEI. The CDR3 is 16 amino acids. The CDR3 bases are TGTGCCAGCAGTGGAAAGGGACAGCCGCACCCAGATACGCAGTATTTT. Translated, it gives CASSGKGQPHPDTQYF.

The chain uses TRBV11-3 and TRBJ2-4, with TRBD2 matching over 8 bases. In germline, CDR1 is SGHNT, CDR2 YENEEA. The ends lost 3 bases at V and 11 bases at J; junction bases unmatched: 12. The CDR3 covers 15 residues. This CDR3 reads CASSFGAGGRSVQYF. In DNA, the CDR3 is TGTGCCAGCAGCTTTGGGGCGGGGGGCCGATCGGTTCAGTACTTC. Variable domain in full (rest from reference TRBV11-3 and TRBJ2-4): EAGVVQSPRYKIIEKKQPVAFWCNPISGHNTLYWYLQNLGQGPELLIRYENEEAVDDSQLPKDRFSAERLKGVDSTLKIQPAELGDSAVYLCASSFGAGGRSVQYFGAGTRLSVL.

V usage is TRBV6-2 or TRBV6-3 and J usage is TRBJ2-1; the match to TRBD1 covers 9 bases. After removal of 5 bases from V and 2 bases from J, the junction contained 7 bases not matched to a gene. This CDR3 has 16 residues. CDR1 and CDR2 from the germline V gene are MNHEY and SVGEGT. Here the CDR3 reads CASSASDRGTYNEQFF. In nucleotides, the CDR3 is TGTGCCAGCAGTGCCTCGGACAGGGGAACCTACAATGAGCAGTTCTTC.

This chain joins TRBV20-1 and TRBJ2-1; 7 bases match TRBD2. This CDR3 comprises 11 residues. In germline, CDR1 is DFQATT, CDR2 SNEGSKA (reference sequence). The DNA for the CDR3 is TGCAGGGGAACCGCGGGAGAGGAGCAGTTCTTC. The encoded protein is CRGTAGEEQFF.

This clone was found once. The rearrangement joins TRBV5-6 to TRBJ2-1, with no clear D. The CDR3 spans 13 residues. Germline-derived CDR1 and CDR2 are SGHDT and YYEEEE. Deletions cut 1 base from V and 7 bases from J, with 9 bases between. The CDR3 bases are TGTGCCAGCAGCTTGAGTCTGGGGAATGAGCAGTTCTTC. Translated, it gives CASSLSLGNEQFF.

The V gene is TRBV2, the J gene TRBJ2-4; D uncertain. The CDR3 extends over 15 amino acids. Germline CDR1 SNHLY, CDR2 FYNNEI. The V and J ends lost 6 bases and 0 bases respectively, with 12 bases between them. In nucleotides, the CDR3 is TGTGCCAGCAGCGCGGACGGTCTAGCCAAAAACATTCAGTACTTC. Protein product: CASSADGLAKNIQYF.

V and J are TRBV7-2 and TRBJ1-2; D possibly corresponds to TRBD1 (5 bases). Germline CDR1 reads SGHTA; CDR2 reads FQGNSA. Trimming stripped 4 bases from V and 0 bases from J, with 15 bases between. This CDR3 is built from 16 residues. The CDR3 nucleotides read TGTGCCAGCAGCTCCTGGCTGGGGCCTTCTAACTATGGCTACACCTTC. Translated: CASSSWLGPSNYGYTF.

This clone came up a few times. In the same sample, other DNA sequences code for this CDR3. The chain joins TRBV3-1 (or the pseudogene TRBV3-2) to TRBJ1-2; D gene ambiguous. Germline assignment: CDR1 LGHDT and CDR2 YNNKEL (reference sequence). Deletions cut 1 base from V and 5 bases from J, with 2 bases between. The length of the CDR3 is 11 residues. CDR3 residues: CASSQGYGYTF. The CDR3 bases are TGTGCCAGCAGCCAAGGGTATGGCTACACCTTC.

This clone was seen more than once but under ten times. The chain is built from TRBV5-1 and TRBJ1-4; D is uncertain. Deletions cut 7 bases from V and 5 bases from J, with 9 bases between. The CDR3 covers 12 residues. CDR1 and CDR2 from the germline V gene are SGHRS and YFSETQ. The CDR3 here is CASSTPNEKLFF. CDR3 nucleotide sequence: TGCGCCAGCTCTACTCCCAATGAAAAACTGTTTTTT.

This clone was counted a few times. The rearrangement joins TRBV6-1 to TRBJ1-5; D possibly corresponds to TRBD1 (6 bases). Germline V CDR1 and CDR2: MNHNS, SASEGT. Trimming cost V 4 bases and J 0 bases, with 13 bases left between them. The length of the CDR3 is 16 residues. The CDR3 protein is CASSVRPGASNQPQHF. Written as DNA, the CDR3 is TGTGCCAGCAGTGTACGCCCAGGGGCTAGCAATCAGCCCCAGCATTTT.

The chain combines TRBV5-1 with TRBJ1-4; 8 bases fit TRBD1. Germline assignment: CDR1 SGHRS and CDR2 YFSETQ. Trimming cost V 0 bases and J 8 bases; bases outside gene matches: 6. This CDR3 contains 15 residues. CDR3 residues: CASSLGSGTGEKLFF. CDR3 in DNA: TGCGCCAGCAGCTTGGGCTCCGGGACAGGAGAAAAACTGTTTTTT.

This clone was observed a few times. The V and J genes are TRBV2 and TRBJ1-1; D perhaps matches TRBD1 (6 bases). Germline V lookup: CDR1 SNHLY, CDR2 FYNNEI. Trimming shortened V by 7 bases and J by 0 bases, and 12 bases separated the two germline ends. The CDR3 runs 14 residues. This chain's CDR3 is CASKETGLNTEAFF. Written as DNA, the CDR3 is TGTGCCAGCAAAGAGACAGGCTTGAACACTGAAGCTTTCTTT.

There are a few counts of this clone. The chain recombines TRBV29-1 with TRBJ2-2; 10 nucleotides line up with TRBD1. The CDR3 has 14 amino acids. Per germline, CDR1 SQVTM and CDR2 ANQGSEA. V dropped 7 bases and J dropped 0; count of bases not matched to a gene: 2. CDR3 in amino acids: CSADRGPNTGELFF. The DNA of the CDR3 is TGCAGCGCTGACAGGGGGCCGAACACCGGGGAGCTGTTTTTT.

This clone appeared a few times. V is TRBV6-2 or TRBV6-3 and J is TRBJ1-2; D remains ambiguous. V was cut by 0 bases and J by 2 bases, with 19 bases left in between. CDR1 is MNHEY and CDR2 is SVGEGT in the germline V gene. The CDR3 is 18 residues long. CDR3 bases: TGTGCCAGCAGTTACTCGACATATCTCGCACGGCGAAACTATGGCTACACCTTC. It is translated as CASSYSTYLARRNYGYTF.

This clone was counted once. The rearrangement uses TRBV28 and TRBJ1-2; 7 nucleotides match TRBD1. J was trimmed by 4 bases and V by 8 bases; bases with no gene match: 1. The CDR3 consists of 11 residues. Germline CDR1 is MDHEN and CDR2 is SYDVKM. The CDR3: CASHRGYGYTF. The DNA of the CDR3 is TGTGCCAGCCACAGGGGCTATGGCTACACCTTC.

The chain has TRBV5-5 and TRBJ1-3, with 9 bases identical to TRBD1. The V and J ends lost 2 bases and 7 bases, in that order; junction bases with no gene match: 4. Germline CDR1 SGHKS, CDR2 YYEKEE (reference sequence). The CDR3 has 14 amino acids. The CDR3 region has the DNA TGTGCCAGCAGCTTTTTAGACAGGGGGAACACCATATATTTT. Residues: CASSFLDRGNTIYF.

CDR3 coding DNA: TGTGCCAGCAGCGGACAGGCGAACACTGAAGCTTTCTTT. Its translation: CASSGQANTEAFF. This chain connects TRBV9 to TRBJ1-1; D might be TRBD1 (6 bases). The CDR3 sequence is 13 residues long. The V end was cut by 3 bases, the J end by 1 base, with 7 bases between. Germline CDR1 SGDLS, CDR2 YYNGEE. Full variable domain (outside the CDR3, taken from reference TRBV9 and TRBJ1-1): DSGVTQTPKHLITATGQRVTLRCSPRSGDLSVYWYQQSLDQGLQFLIQYYNGEERAKGNILERFSAQQFPDLHSELNLSSLELGDSALYFCASSGQANTEAFFGQGTRLTVV.

The CDR3 DNA reads TGTGCCAGCGGGAAGGAACGAGGCACTGAAGCTTTCTTT. The encoded protein is CASGKERGTEAFF. V is TRBV7-8 and J is TRBJ1-1; D gene unclear. The V and J ends lost 8 bases and 4 bases respectively, with 14 bases between them. CDR3 length: 13 amino acids. The V gene's germline CDR1 is SGHVS and CDR2 FQNEAQ.

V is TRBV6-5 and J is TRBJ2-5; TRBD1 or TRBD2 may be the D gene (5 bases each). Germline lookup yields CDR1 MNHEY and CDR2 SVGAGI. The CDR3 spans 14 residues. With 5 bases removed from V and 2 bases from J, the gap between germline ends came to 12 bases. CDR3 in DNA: TGTGCCAGCAGTCCCCGGGGCTATCAAGAGACCCAGTACTTC. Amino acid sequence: CASSPRGYQETQYF.

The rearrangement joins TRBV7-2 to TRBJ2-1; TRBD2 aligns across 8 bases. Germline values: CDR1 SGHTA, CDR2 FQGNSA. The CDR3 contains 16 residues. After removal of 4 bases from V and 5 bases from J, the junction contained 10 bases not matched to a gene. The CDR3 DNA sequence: TGTGCCAGCAGCTCTAGAACGGGAGGGAGCCACAATGAGCAGTTCTTC. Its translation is CASSSRTGGSHNEQFF.

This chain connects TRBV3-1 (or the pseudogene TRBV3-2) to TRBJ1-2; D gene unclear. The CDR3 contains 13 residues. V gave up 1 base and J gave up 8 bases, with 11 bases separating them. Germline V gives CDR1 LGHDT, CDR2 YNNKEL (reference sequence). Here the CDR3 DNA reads TGTGCCAGCAGCCAAGTTCAGGCGAGCGGCTACACCTTC. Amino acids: CASSQVQASGYTF.

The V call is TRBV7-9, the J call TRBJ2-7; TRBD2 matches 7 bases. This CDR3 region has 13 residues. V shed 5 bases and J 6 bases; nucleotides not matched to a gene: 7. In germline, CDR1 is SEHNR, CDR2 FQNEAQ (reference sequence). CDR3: CASSPSGGPEQYF. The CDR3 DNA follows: TGTGCCAGCAGCCCTAGCGGTGGCCCCGAGCAGTACTTC.

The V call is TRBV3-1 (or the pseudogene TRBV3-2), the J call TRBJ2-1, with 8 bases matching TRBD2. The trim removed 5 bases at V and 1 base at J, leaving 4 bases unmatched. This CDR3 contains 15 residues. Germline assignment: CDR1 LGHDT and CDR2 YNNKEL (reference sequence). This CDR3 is CASSVSGSSYNEQFF. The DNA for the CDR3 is TGTGCCAGCAGCGTAAGCGGGAGTTCCTACAATGAGCAGTTCTTC.

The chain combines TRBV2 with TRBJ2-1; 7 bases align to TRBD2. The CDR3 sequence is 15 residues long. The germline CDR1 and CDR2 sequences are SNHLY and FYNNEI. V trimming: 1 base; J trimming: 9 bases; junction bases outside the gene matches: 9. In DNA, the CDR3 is TGTGCCAGCAGTGAAGGCAGGATTCCGGGGGGTGAGCAGTTCTTC. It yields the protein CASSEGRIPGGEQFF.

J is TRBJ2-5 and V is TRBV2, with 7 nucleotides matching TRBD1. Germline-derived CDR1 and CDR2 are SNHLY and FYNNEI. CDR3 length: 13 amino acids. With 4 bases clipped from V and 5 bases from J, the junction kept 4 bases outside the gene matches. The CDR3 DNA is TGTGCCAGCAGTGCGGCCAGGGGGGAGACCCAGTACTTC. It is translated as CASSAARGETQYF.

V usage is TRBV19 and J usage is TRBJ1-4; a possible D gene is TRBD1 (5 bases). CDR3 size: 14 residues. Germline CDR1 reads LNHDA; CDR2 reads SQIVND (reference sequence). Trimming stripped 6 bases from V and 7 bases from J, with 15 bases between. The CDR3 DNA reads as TGTGCCAGTAGGGAACTGTCGGGGGTTGAAAAACTGTTTTTT. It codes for CASRELSGVEKLFF.

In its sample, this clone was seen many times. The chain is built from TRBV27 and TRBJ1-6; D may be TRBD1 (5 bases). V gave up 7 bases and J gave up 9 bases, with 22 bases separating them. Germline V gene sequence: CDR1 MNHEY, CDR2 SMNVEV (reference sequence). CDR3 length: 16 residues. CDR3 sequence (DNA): TGTGCCAGCACCCCTCAGGGCCCAACTCATCGTTCACCCCTCCACTTT. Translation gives CASTPQGPTHRSPLHF.